This T cell receptor (beta chain) was captured by sequencing in a study of neurological immune-mediated disorders. Time point defined: longitudinal time-point 3. Each CDR3 protein is one row after TCRdb ran MiXCR on the 5' RACE reads. The sample includes fewer than 55,000 distinct CDR3 sequences, about 13% of them seen just once. The CDR3 has 15 amino acids. Germline V lookup: CDR1 SGHRS, CDR2 YFSETQ. The J segment lost 5 bases and the V segment lost 1 base, leaving 3 bases of the junction unmatched. This clonotype is deemed medium-sized. The sequencing sample was made of PBMCs. This receptor was obtained from a male donor with HTLV-1-associated myelopathy (HAM/TSP). The chain employs TRBV5-1 and TRBJ2-5; TRBD2 matches 12 bases. CDR3 DNA: TGCGCCAGCAGCTTGACTAGCGGGGGGCATGAGACCCAGTACTTC. This codes for CASSLTSGGHETQYF.